This TCR beta chain originates from a study of Siglec-9 on CD8 T cells in melanoma (dated by TCRdb to about 2019). A note on the overall study: Siglec-9 expression on CD8+ T cells and the role of Siglec-9 in regulating T cells in the melanoma tumor microenvironment were investigated in the study. Study-level results and caveats: According to the reported findings, Siglec-9 marked and regulated a subset of effector memory CD8+ T cells that seemed to build up inside melanoma tumors.

Details on this clone: The antigen it recognizes is unknown. Per-base qualities were not stored, and no clone one base away is much larger.

Library method: the immunoSEQ multiplex PCR assay. The table comes from immuneACCESS by way of TCRdb, which keeps in-frame sequences with V and J called. Part of the clones is missing from these tables; in studies checked, under half for an unresolved V gene and the rest for unknown reasons. Counted in this sample were 25,000 to 30,000 clones; 75% to 90% of them appeared once. The top ten clonotypes cover approximately 5% of the sample. V loses 2 bases of germline sequence and J loses 7 bases, and the interval between the two ends is 10 bases. CDR1 and CDR2, per the germline V gene, are SGHDT and YYEEEE. From the cysteine through the phenylalanine, the CDR3 covers 13 amino acids. Just the 39-base CDR3 DNA is kept, in frame starting at base 1.

The sample consisted of Siglec-9- CD8+ T cells sorted from blood. The cell subset or site label here, explained by the study, means: CD8 T cells lacking Siglec-9. The source of this sequence is a human donor in good health. The rearranged chain carries TRBV5-6 and TRBJ2-4; the D call could be TRBD1 or TRBD2, with each sharing 5 bases. The DNA sequence is given as TGTGCCAGCAGCTTTTTGGGGGACAACATTCAGTACTTC. Translated, it gives CASSFLGDNIQYF.